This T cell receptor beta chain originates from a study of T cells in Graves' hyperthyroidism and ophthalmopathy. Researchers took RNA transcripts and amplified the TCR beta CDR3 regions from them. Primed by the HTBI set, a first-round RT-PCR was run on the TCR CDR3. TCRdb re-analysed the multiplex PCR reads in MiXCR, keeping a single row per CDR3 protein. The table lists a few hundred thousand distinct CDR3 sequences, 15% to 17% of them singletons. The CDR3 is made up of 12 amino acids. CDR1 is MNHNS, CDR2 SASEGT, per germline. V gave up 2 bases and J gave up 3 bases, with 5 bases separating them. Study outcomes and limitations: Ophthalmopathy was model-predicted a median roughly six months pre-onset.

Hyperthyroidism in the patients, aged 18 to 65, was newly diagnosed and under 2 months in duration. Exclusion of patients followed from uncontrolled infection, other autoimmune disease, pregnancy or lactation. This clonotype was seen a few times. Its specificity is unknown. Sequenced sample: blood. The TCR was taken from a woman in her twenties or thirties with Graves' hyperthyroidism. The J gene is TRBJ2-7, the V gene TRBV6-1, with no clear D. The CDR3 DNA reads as TGTGCCAGCAGTGAACCCTTCTACGAGCAGTACTTC. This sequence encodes CASSEPFYEQYF.